This T cell receptor beta chain came from a study of Graves' ophthalmopathy and Graves' hyperthyroidism. About the research overall: Researchers obtained peripheral blood at initial diagnosis, before any treatment had begun.

CDR3 length: 13 residues. Germline CDR1 and CDR2: SQVTM and ANQGSEA. The V and J ends lost 4 bases and 0 bases respectively, with 9 bases between them. This clonotype appeared many times. Its antigen is unidentified. Broader study findings: Most clonotypes expanded in thyroid above 0.001 frequency were present in blood too. The model predicted ophthalmopathy progression with 65% to 71% sensitivity and 72% to 85% specificity.

Ophthalmopathic donors had moderate-to-severe activity, CAS ≥3 and NOSPECS ≥4, with disease that had lasted under 3 months. RNA served as the template for amplifying TCR beta CDR3 regions. Investigators did first-round RT-PCR with HTBI primers, then second-round multiplex PCR. TCRdb fed the multiplex PCR reads into MiXCR, producing one record per CDR3 protein. Here the sample spans some 520,000 distinct CDR3 sequences, about 15% being singletons. The chain recombines TRBV29-1 with TRBJ1-1; maybe TRBD1 (5 bases). The sequencing input was blood. The source is a woman in her twenties or thirties with Graves' ophthalmopathy. CDR3 in DNA: TGCAGCGTTGCAGGGTTCATGAACACTGAAGCTTTCTTT. Its translation: CSVAGFMNTEAFF.